Sequencing of this TCR beta chain was carried out in a study of OX40 agonist ivuxolimab in advanced cancers. Study-level background: Administration of intravenous ivuxolimab to patients occurred every 2 weeks at 0.01 to 10 mg/kg.

Study-level results: Some of the lowest clonal expansion was seen in partial responders at 0.1-3.0 mg/kg. Antigen specificity remained undetermined for the expanded peripheral T cells. CD4+ and CD8+ blood T cells expanded clonally by week 6 at 0.1 to 3.0 mg/kg.

Sequencing used immunoSEQ multiplex PCR; TCRdb keeps in-frame clones, though not all of them. The repertoire holds 70,000 to 80,000 clones, with 86% as singletons. On this clone: Its antigen is not known.

The ends were cut back, 3 bases at V and 2 bases at J, with 7 bases in the middle. Germline V CDR1 and CDR2: KGHSH, LQKENI. The CDR3 has 13 residues. The sample consisted of CD4+ or CD8+ T cells sorted from blood, taken in a trial of the OX40 agonist ivuxolimab. The chain combines TRBV18 with TRBJ1-1; D uncertain. The source of this sequence is an adult with an advanced solid tumor such as melanoma, head and neck, liver or kidney cancer. The CDR3: CASSPFGNTEAFF. The CDR3 DNA follows: TGTGCCAGCTCACCTTTCGGTAACACTGAAGCTTTCTTT.